The 24 T cell receptor beta chains listed next were all sequenced from one sample in a study of blood T cell repertoires in COVID-19 (dated by TCRdb to the early 2020s). Receptors were amplified or captured by the immunoSEQ multiplex PCR assay. The immuneACCESS repertoire file appears here via TCRdb, limited to in-frame rearrangements. These files lack a portion of the clones; in checked studies, under half of the deficit traces to unresolved V genes, and the cause of the others is not known. Across this sample there are 200,000 to 250,000 clones, with roughly nine tenths seen only once. Of the sample, over 2% is held by the ten largest clones. Source material: peripheral blood. These receptors all stem from a woman aged 45 to 65 with acute or convalescent COVID-19.

The count of this clone is one. The chain employs TRBV6-1 and TRBJ2-2; TRBD1 aligns across 7 bases. Germline lookup yields CDR1 MNHNS and CDR2 SASEGT. The CDR3 extends over 16 amino acids. V gave up 0 bases and J gave up 4 bases; unmatched junction bases: 5. This chain's CDR3 is CASSEASRQGTGELFF. The CDR3 DNA sequence: TGTGCCAGCAGTGAAGCGTCGAGACAGGGCACCGGGGAGCTGTTTTTT.

The J gene is TRBJ2-3, the V gene TRBV9, with D perhaps TRBD2 (7 bases). V lost 4 bases and J 10 bases, leaving 13 bases between the germline ends. Germline V CDR1 and CDR2: SGDLS, YYNGEE. This CDR3 has 12 amino acids. For the CDR3, the DNA is TGTGCCAGCAGCTCCGGGGGGCACCCGCAGTATTTT. It yields the protein CASSSGGHPQYF.

The V call is TRBV10-3, the J call TRBJ1-6, with no clear D. The germline V gene encodes CDR1 ENHRY and CDR2 SYGVKD. With 5 bases removed from V and 5 bases from J, the gap between germline ends came to 7 bases. The CDR3 extends over 13 amino acids. CDR3 loop: CAISPGDNSPLHF. CDR3 sequence (DNA): TGTGCCATCAGTCCGGGTGATAATTCACCCCTCCACTTT.

This clone was picked up one time. The chain combines TRBV18 with TRBJ2-7; D possibly corresponds to TRBD1 (6 bases). V was shortened by 5 bases and J by 2 bases, with 13 bases between the two germline ends. This CDR3 has 14 residues. Germline V CDR1 and CDR2: KGHSH, LQKENI. CDR3 in DNA: TGTGCCAGCTCAGGGGACACAACGCCCTACGAGCAGTACTTC. Its protein product is CASSGDTTPYEQYF.

Here the CDR3 DNA reads TGTGCCAGCAGCTCCAAGCGGGTAGCCACAGATACGCAGTATTTT. Protein: CASSSKRVATDTQYF. The rearrangement joins TRBV11-2 to TRBJ2-3, with TRBD2 as a possible D gene (6 bases). The V end was cut by 4 bases, the J end by 2 bases, with 13 bases between. This CDR3 is built from 15 residues. Germline V gene lookup returns CDR1 SGHAT and CDR2 FQNNGV.

The chain links TRBV5-1 to TRBJ1-4, with D unresolved. The CDR3 runs 17 residues. V was trimmed by 1 base and J by 0 bases, leaving 13 bases between them. From germline, CDR1 is SGHRS and CDR2 YFSETQ. The CDR3 loop reads CASSLTENPATNEKLFF. CDR3 DNA: TGCGCCAGCAGCTTGACAGAGAATCCTGCAACTAATGAAAAACTGTTTTTT.

The chain couples TRBV3-1 (or the pseudogene TRBV3-2) to TRBJ2-1, with TRBD2 matching over 9 bases. Germline CDR1 reads LGHDT; CDR2 reads YNNKEL (reference sequence). This CDR3 region has 15 residues. V lost 1 base to trimming and J lost 8 bases; unmatched junction nucleotides: 6. The CDR3 sequence is CASSQVRAGGYEQFF. The CDR3 DNA reads TGTGCCAGCAGCCAAGTTAGAGCGGGGGGCTATGAGCAGTTCTTC.

The rearrangement links TRBV6-5 to TRBJ2-7; 9 bases agree with TRBD2. In germline, CDR1 is MNHEY, CDR2 SVGAGI. Losses at the gene ends were 0 bases for V and 3 bases for J; bases not matched to a gene: 6. The CDR3 has 16 amino acids. The CDR3: CASSYSYGTSYYEQYF. CDR3 DNA: TGTGCCAGCAGTTACTCGTATGGGACTAGCTACTACGAGCAGTACTTC.

About this clone: Other nucleotide sequences in the sample specify the same CDR3. The V call is TRBV7-2, the J call TRBJ2-7, with 9 bases identical to TRBD1. V lost 3 bases and J lost 2; bases outside the gene matches: 2. The CDR3 runs to 14 residues. The germline V gene encodes CDR1 SGHTA and CDR2 FQGNSA. Here the CDR3 reads CASSLWDRAYEQYF. Here the CDR3 DNA reads TGTGCCAGCAGCTTGTGGGACAGGGCCTACGAGCAGTACTTC.

The chain has TRBV24-1 and TRBJ2-1, with a possible D match to TRBD1 (6 bases). Germline V gene lookup returns CDR1 KGHDR and CDR2 SFDVKD. Deletions cut 5 bases from V and 0 bases from J, with 10 bases between. CDR3 length equals 15 residues. The CDR3 DNA reads as TGTGCCACCAGTGCCGGACAGAGCTCCTACAATGAGCAGTTCTTC. Amino acid sequence: CATSAGQSSYNEQFF.

The V and J genes are TRBV5-1 and TRBJ1-1, with 8 bases matching TRBD1. V shed 1 base, J shed 5 bases, and the junction held 4 bases outside the gene matches. The CDR3 extends over 14 amino acids. The germline CDR1 and CDR2 sequences are SGHRS and YFSETQ. The CDR3 DNA follows: TGCGCCAGCAGCTTGCCAGGGGGCGGGACTGAAGCTTTCTTT. It is translated as CASSLPGGGTEAFF.

This chain links TRBV19 with TRBJ2-1; weak D call: TRBD2 (6 bases). CDR1 and CDR2 (germline): LNHDA, SQIVND (reference sequence). CDR3 length: 16 amino acids. V lost 6 bases and J lost 5, with 20 bases in between. The CDR3 nucleotides read TGTGCCAGTAGCCCTACCGGCGCGTGGGGGGACAATGAGCAGTTCTTC. Protein: CASSPTGAWGDNEQFF. Full variable domain (rest looked up from reference TRBV19 and TRBJ2-1): DGGITQSPKYLFRKEGQNVTLSCEQNLNHDAMYWYRQDPGQGLRLIYYSQIVNDFQKGDIAEGYSVSREKKESFPLTVTSAQKNPTAFYLCASSPTGAWGDNEQFFGPGTRLTVL.

The chain employs TRBV18 and TRBJ2-7, with D uncertain. The germline V gene has CDR1 KGHSH and CDR2 LQKENI. Trimming took 3 bases from V and 6 from J, leaving 21 bases between them. The CDR3 extends over 16 amino acids. CDR3 sequence (DNA): TGTGCCAGCTCACCCTACCCCTTAGACTCTACTGGCGAGCAGTACTTC. Encoded protein: CASSPYPLDSTGEQYF.

The gene calls are TRBV28 and TRBJ2-1; a weak D match, TRBD1 (6 bases). The CDR3 is 14 residues long. From germline, CDR1 is MDHEN and CDR2 SYDVKM. V shed 5 bases and J shed 14 bases, with 22 bases lying between them. This CDR3 is CASSTQGERPTEFF. The CDR3 nucleotides are TGTGCCAGCAGTACACAGGGTGAGCGCCCCACGGAGTTCTTC.

The CDR3 spells CASSRRDTGELFF. The CDR3 nucleotides are TGTGCCAGCAGCCGACGGGACACCGGGGAGCTGTTTTTT. J is TRBJ2-2 and V is TRBV11-2; D unresolved. The ends were cut back, 5 bases at V and 3 bases at J, with 7 bases in the middle. There are 13 residues in the CDR3. Germline-derived CDR1 and CDR2 are SGHAT and FQNNGV.

V is TRBV29-1 and J is TRBJ1-4; a possible D gene is TRBD1 (5 bases). Trimming took 7 bases from V and 4 from J, leaving 16 bases between them. This CDR3 has 14 residues. Per the germline V gene, CDR1 is SQVTM and CDR2 is ANQGSEA. This chain's CDR3 is CSASLGLINEKLFF. DNA of the CDR3: TGCAGCGCGTCTTTGGGGCTGATTAATGAAAAACTGTTTTTT.

This clone has just one count. The V call is TRBV18, the J call TRBJ1-1; no clear D gene. The V and J ends lost 3 bases and 1 base respectively, with 6 bases between them. CDR3 length equals 13 residues. Germline values: CDR1 KGHSH, CDR2 LQKENI. The CDR3 region is CASSPRQNTEAFF. CDR3 DNA: TGTGCCAGCTCACCCCGACAGAACACTGAAGCTTTCTTT.

The chain links TRBV11-2 to TRBJ2-1, with 12 nucleotides matching TRBD2. The CDR3 length is 17 residues. The germline V gene encodes CDR1 SGHAT and CDR2 FQNNGV. J was trimmed by 0 bases and V by 5 bases; bases with no gene match: 5. CDR3 nucleotide sequence: TGTGCCAGCAGCCGCGGACTAGCGGGGAGCTCCTACAATGAGCAGTTCTTC. Its translation is CASSRGLAGSSYNEQFF.

The rearrangement joins TRBV3-1 (or the pseudogene TRBV3-2) to TRBJ2-7; TRBD2 aligns across 10 bases. Losses at the gene ends were 1 base for V and 4 bases for J; bases not matched to a gene: 7. The CDR3 is made up of 16 amino acids. CDR1 is LGHDT and CDR2 is YNNKEL in the germline V gene (reference sequence). The DNA for the CDR3 is TGTGCCAGCAGCCAAGGGCTAGCGGGAGTGGAGTACGAGCAGTACTTC. The encoded protein is CASSQGLAGVEYEQYF.

The chain carries TRBV12-3 or TRBV12-4 and TRBJ1-2; a weak D match, TRBD1 (6 bases). Trimming removed 5 bases from V and 7 bases from J, with 14 bases in between. The CDR3 has 13 amino acids. CDR3 in amino acids: CASSRTVFSGYTF. CDR3 in DNA: TGTGCCAGCAGTAGGACAGTCTTCTCTGGCTACACCTTC.

The V and J genes are TRBV2 and TRBJ1-2, with D possibly being TRBD1 (5 bases). This CDR3 region has 14 residues. The ends were cut back, 3 bases at V and 2 bases at J, with 10 bases in the middle. Germline CDR1 and CDR2: SNHLY and FYNNEI. This CDR3 reads CASSDGAANYGYTF. CDR3 sequence (DNA): TGTGCCAGCAGTGATGGGGCAGCCAACTATGGCTACACCTTC.

V is TRBV7-3 and J is TRBJ2-1; 9 bases map to TRBD1. CDR3 length equals 15 residues. The trim removed 5 bases at V and 1 base at J, leaving 3 bases unmatched. Germline V lookup: CDR1 SGHTA, CDR2 FQGTGA. CDR3 nucleotide sequence: TGTGCCAGCAGCCCAGGACAGGGGTCCTACAATGAGCAGTTCTTC. This codes for CASSPGQGSYNEQFF.

The CDR3 sequence: CSVFTGGSNEQFF. The CDR3 DNA follows: TGCAGCGTTTTTACAGGGGGGAGCAATGAGCAGTTCTTC. V is TRBV29-1 and J is TRBJ2-1; 8 bases are shared with TRBD1. This CDR3 has 13 residues. Germline CDR1 reads SQVTM; CDR2 reads ANQGSEA. V trimming: 5 bases; J trimming: 6 bases; junction bases outside the gene matches: 6.

This clone came up once. The chain couples TRBV7-2 to TRBJ2-7, with TRBD2 identical over 7 bases. The CDR3 has 14 amino acids. The germline gives CDR1 SGHTA, CDR2 FQGNSA. The V segment lost 4 bases and the J segment 2 bases; nucleotides outside the gene matches: 5. CDR3 DNA sequence: TGTGCCAGCAGCTCCTCGGGGGGACCCTACGAGCAGTACTTC. As protein: CASSSSGGPYEQYF.